Below, 3 T cell receptor beta chains from the same sample are listed, as sequenced in a study of cytomegalovirus exposure and HLA in healthy donors. The PCR employed 60 Vbeta primers together with 13 Jbeta primers. Measured with immunoSEQ multiplex PCR; TCRdb has only the in-frame clones, and not every one. The sample consists of 120,000 or so clones, about 80% of them appearing once. Sample: PBMCs. The receptor set was obtained from a man younger than 30 in good health and CMV-seronegative.

This chain's CDR3 is CASSSGPLANQPQHF. The CDR3 DNA follows: TGTGCCAGCTCGAGCGGGCCGTTAGCTAATCAGCCCCAGCATTTT. V gene TRBV25-1 combines with J gene TRBJ1-5, with unresolved D. V lost 8 bases to trimming and J lost 4 bases, with 18 bases between them. Germline V CDR1 and CDR2: MGHDK, SYGVNS. CDR3 length: 15 residues.

The chain couples TRBV19 to TRBJ2-3, with 7 nucleotides matching TRBD1. Germline V gene data show CDR1 as LNHDA and CDR2 as SQIVND (reference sequence). Losses at the gene ends were 3 bases for V and 1 base for J; bases not matched to a gene: 4. The CDR3 contains 15 residues. The CDR3 loop reads CASSMGTARTDTQYF. The CDR3 nucleotides read TGTGCCAGTAGTATGGGGACAGCCCGCACAGATACGCAGTATTTT.

This clone was observed once. The rearrangement joins TRBV4-2 to TRBJ1-5; D may be TRBD1 (5 bases). The germline V and J ends were trimmed by 6 bases and 5 bases, with 11 bases remaining between them. Germline V gene sequence: CDR1 LGHNA, CDR2 YNFKEQ. CDR3 length: 13 residues. The CDR3 loop is CASRLRGDQPQHF. The CDR3 nucleotides are TGTGCCAGCAGGCTGCGGGGGGATCAGCCCCAGCATTTT.